This T cell receptor beta chain was profiled in a study of cytomegalovirus exposure and HLA in healthy donors. As concerns this clone: Its antigen is undetermined.

The germline CDR1 and CDR2 sequences are LGHNA and YNFKEQ. Trimming took 0 bases from V and 2 from J, leaving 11 bases between them. The CDR3 totals 15 residues. 60 Vbeta and 13 Jbeta primers were used in PCR. Method: immunoSEQ multiplex PCR; TCRdb's copy keeps in-frame clones and lacks some. Of about 210,000 clones listed, almost 80% are singletons. Study results and caveats: Presence/absence analyses treated sequencing depth as roughly uniform across donors. Exclusion applied to some V segments, including TRBV6-2 and TRBV6-3, as they were indistinguishable. Reportedly, a later analysis found an Asian-associated ancestry cluster had fewer N-insertions than the roughly 700-donor mean.

The gene calls are TRBV4-2 and TRBJ2-7, with TRBD1 as a possible D gene (6 bases). The source is a male donor in good health and CMV-seronegative. Sequencing input: PBMCs. Written as DNA, the CDR3 is TGTGCCAGCAGCCAAGAAGGGGGTATGCCCTACGAGCAGTACTTC. This encodes CASSQEGGMPYEQYF.